This TCR beta chain was sequenced for a study of Ad26.COV2.S vaccination and SARS-CoV-2 variants. Study-level results: Reported findings describe substantial breadth in spike-specific CD8+ and CD4+ T cell responses following vaccination. Greater spike-specific TCR breadth was seen in vaccine recipients than in placebo recipients.

TCRdb's copy holds only in-frame clones and misses some; the assay was immunoSEQ multiplex PCR. In the table there are approximately 340,000 clones, roughly 94% of which are singletons. This CDR3 comprises 14 residues. Between the trimmed V and J ends, which lost 6 bases and 2 bases, there was a span of 13 bases. In germline, CDR1 is LGHDT, CDR2 YNNKEL (reference sequence). Of note for this clone: Its antigen is as yet unknown.

This specimen consisted of peripheral blood, obtained after recovery from COVID-19. This TCR came from a human donor who had recovered from COVID-19. The V gene is TRBV3-1 (or the pseudogene TRBV3-2), the J gene TRBJ1-1; D unclear. The CDR3 nucleotides are TGTGCCAGCAGGCCCCGGGCAAAAAACACTGAAGCTTTCTTT. It codes for CASRPRAKNTEAFF.